Each of the 14 T cell receptor beta chains below was sequenced from the same sample in a study of cytomegalovirus exposure and HLA in healthy donors. PCR primers comprised 60 Vbeta and 13 Jbeta primers. The assay was immunoSEQ multiplex PCR, and TCRdb's table has in-frame clones only and misses some. The sample consists of approximately 140,000 clones, 60% to 85% of them appearing once. Sequencing used PBMCs. These receptors all come from a male donor in good health and CMV-seronegative.

The rearrangement joins TRBV6-6 to TRBJ1-2, with 9 bases aligning to TRBD1. After removal of 2 bases from V and 8 bases from J, the junction contained 9 bases not matched to a gene. The germline V gene has CDR1 MNHNY and CDR2 SVGAGI (reference sequence). The CDR3 has 15 amino acids. The CDR3 coding sequence is TGTGCCAGCAGTTACAGGGGACAGGGATCGGGGGGCTACACCTTC. It yields the protein CASSYRGQGSGGYTF.

The chain joins TRBV4-1 to TRBJ1-2, with 7 bases that match TRBD1. CDR1 and CDR2 from the germline V gene are MGHRA and YSYEKL. This CDR3 has 14 amino acids. Trimming at V came to 2 bases and at J to 7 bases, leaving 7 bases not matched to a gene. The CDR3 nucleotides are TGCGCCAGCAGCCAACGCGGAGGGGGCAGTGGCTACACCTTC. Its translation: CASSQRGGGSGYTF.

This rearrangement joins TRBV7-3 to TRBJ2-3; D is uncertain. V lost 5 bases and J 0 bases, leaving 6 bases between the germline ends. The CDR3 runs to 13 residues. In germline, CDR1 is SGHTA, CDR2 FQGTGA. DNA of the CDR3: TGTGCCAGCAGCCCCTCTAGCACAGATACGCAGTATTTT. Its translation: CASSPSSTDTQYF.

The chain is built from TRBV7-2 and TRBJ2-5, with TRBD2 identical over 16 bases. V was pared by 5 bases and J by 5 bases, with 8 bases of the junction left unmatched. The CDR3 contains 17 residues. Germline assignment: CDR1 SGHTA and CDR2 FQGNSA. The DNA of the CDR3 is TGTGCCAGCAGCCCGGGGACTAGCGGGGGGGCAGCTGAGACCCAGTACTTC. Translated, it gives CASSPGTSGGAAETQYF.

The genes are TRBV25-1 and TRBJ1-1; no clear D. This CDR3 region has 13 residues. The V end lost 10 bases, the J end lost 2 bases, and 14 bases lay between the germline ends. Germline assignment: CDR1 MGHDK and CDR2 SYGVNS. CDR3 amino acids: CATRSGANTEAFF. CDR3 sequence (DNA): TGTGCCACCCGAAGCGGAGCTAACACTGAAGCTTTCTTT.

This chain connects TRBV7-2 to TRBJ1-2; D possibly corresponds to TRBD1 (5 bases). CDR1 and CDR2 (germline): SGHTA, FQGNSA. The CDR3 covers 17 residues. V lost 5 bases, J lost 6 bases, and 25 bases lay in between. The DNA of the CDR3 is TGTGCCAGCAGCCCCGAGTATGGTTTCGGGGGGGAAGATGGCTACACCTTC. Protein product: CASSPEYGFGGEDGYTF.

The rearrangement links TRBV6-6 to TRBJ2-2, with 8 nucleotides matching TRBD2. V was clipped by 4 bases and J by 6 bases; unmatched bases: 7. The CDR3 has 15 amino acids. In germline, CDR1 is MNHNY, CDR2 SVGAGI (reference sequence). In DNA form, the CDR3 reads TGTGCCAGCAGTTCTGAGGGACTAGGGTCCGGGGAGCTGTTTTTT. Protein sequence: CASSSEGLGSGELFF.

The rearrangement links TRBV5-4 to TRBJ2-7; 9 bases map to TRBD1. Germline-derived CDR1 and CDR2 are SGHNT and YYREEE (reference sequence). The CDR3 is made up of 13 amino acids. Losses at the gene ends were 4 bases for V and 7 bases for J; bases not matched to a gene: 6. CDR3 region: CASSTDRGGEQYF. CDR3 bases: TGTGCCAGCAGCACCGACAGGGGGGGTGAGCAGTACTTC.

This clone was seen only a few times. The chain has TRBV29-1 and TRBJ1-4; 8 nucleotides agree with TRBD1. Germline V gene lookup returns CDR1 SQVTM and CDR2 ANQGSEA. Trimming removed 7 bases from V and 0 bases from J; junction bases left unmatched: 13. There are 17 residues in the CDR3. In DNA form, the CDR3 reads TGCAGCGCTCTGCCGGGGACAGGAAAATCAACTAATGAAAAACTGTTTTTT. Encoded protein: CSALPGTGKSTNEKLFF.

A remark on this clone: Mismatch with germline at one junction end may stem from a read error. The chain links TRBV2 to TRBJ1-2; D is uncertain. Germline CDR1 SNHLY, CDR2 FYNNEI. The CDR3 has 13 amino acids. This chain's CDR3 is CASRRGPNHGYTF. CDR3 nucleotide sequence: TGTGCCAGCAGAAGAGGTCCTAACCATGGCTACACCTTC.

This clone was seen more than once but under ten times. V and J are TRBV9 and TRBJ2-3, with TRBD2 as a possible D gene (6 bases). Germline values: CDR1 SGDLS, CDR2 YYNGEE. CDR3 length equals 15 residues. Trimming cost V 1 base and J 6 bases, with 15 bases left between them. The CDR3 DNA is TGTGCCAGCAGCGTAAGGATGGGGGAGGCCGATACGCAGTATTTT. It codes for CASSVRMGEADTQYF.

The V and J genes are TRBV7-2 and TRBJ1-2; TRBD1 matches at 7 bases. The CDR3 has 14 amino acids. V was clipped by 3 bases and J by 3 bases; unmatched bases: 4. Germline V gene sequence: CDR1 SGHTA, CDR2 FQGNSA. CDR3 residues: CASSFRQGDYGYTF. CDR3 coding DNA: TGTGCCAGCAGCTTCCGACAGGGCGACTATGGCTACACCTTC. Using reference TRBV7-2 and TRBJ1-2 for the parts outside the CDR3, the full variable domain is GAGVSQSPSNKVTEKGKDVELRCDPISGHTALYWYRQSLGQGLEFLIYFQGNSAPDKSGLPSDRFSAERTGGSVSTLTIQRTQQEDSAVYLCASSFRQGDYGYTFGSGTRLTVV.

The J gene is TRBJ2-1, the V gene TRBV10-3; 7 bases match TRBD2. The CDR3 is 16 amino acids. Germline V lookup: CDR1 ENHRY, CDR2 SYGVKD. Trimming took 3 bases from V and 8 from J; bases not matched to a gene: 13. The CDR3 sequence is CAISDSSREAGYEQFF. In DNA, the CDR3 is TGTGCCATCAGTGATTCCTCTCGGGAGGCTGGCTATGAGCAGTTCTTC.

The chain combines TRBV5-6 with TRBJ2-7; 13 positions match TRBD2. Germline lookup yields CDR1 SGHDT and CDR2 YYEEEE. With V trimmed by 2 bases and J by 3 bases, 14 bases remained unmatched. This CDR3 has 19 amino acids. The DNA of the CDR3 is TGTGCCAGCAGCTTCCCGCCACTAGCGGGAGGGGAAAGGGGCTACGAGCAGTACTTC. This translates into CASSFPPLAGGERGYEQYF. The variable domain in full, with the rest retrieved from reference TRBV5-6 and TRBJ2-7, is DAGVTQSPTHLIKTRGQQVTLRCSPKSGHDTVSWYQQALGQGPQFIFQYYEEEERQRGNFPDRFSGHQFPNYSSELNVNALLLGDSALYLCASSFPPLAGGERGYEQYFGPGTRLTVT.